This is a list of T cell receptor beta chains from one sample in a study of low-dose radiotherapy and immunotherapy resistance in tumors. TCRdb reprocessed the reads with MiXCR, giving one entry per CDR3 protein. In the table there are around 80,000 distinct CDR3 sequences, around a sixth of which are singletons. The sample consisted of PBMCs, taken after low-dose radiotherapy plus immunotherapy. Receptors originate from a male donor with prostate cancer. Each CDR3 is given with its conserved first and last residue. Each record gives: J gene, clone size, V gene, D gene, CDR3 DNA, CDR3 protein. A D gene is named only where the DNA matches it firmly. Clone size appears in some rows only: once, few, many, or a class for an expanded clone.

j_gene: TRBJ1-4; abundance: many; v_gene: TRBV20-1; d_gene: TRBD1; CDR3nt: TGCAGTGCTAGCCGGGACAGCGGCGCGAAACTGTTTTTT; CDR3aa: CSASRDSGAKLFF
j_gene: TRBJ1-5; abundance: many; v_gene: TRBV19; d_gene: -; CDR3nt: TGTGCCAGTAGTATCGGGAGAGGACAGCTTAATCAGCCCCAGCATTTT; CDR3aa: CASSIGRGQLNQPQHF
j_gene: TRBJ1-1; abundance: many; v_gene: TRBV7-9; d_gene: -; CDR3nt: TGTGCCAGCAGTCCGCCCGGGGGTACTGAAGCTTTCTTT; CDR3aa: CASSPPGGTEAFF
j_gene: TRBJ2-3; abundance: many; v_gene: TRBV6-6; d_gene: TRBD2; CDR3nt: TGTGCCAGTCACCGGGAGGGCGTCACAGATACGCAGTATTTT; CDR3aa: CASHREGVTDTQYF
j_gene: TRBJ2-5; abundance: many; v_gene: TRBV3-1; d_gene: -; CDR3nt: TGTGCCAGCAGCCGACAGGACTCGCCAACGGTGGAGACCCAGTACTTC; CDR3aa: CASSRQDSPTVETQYF
j_gene: TRBJ1-2; abundance: many; v_gene: TRBV6-6; d_gene: -; CDR3nt: TGTGCCAGCAGTTACGGGACCAACTATGGCTACACCTTC; CDR3aa: CASSYGTNYGYTF
j_gene: TRBJ1-6; abundance: -; v_gene: TRBV30; d_gene: -; CDR3nt: TGTGCCTGGAGTGTCCCGGGCAATTCACCCCTCCACTTT; CDR3aa: CAWSVPGNSPLHF
j_gene: TRBJ1-1; abundance: many; v_gene: TRBV7-9; d_gene: -; CDR3nt: TGTGCCAGCAGCGCGACAGAGAACACTGAAGCTTTCTTT; CDR3aa: CASSATENTEAFF
j_gene: TRBJ2-3; abundance: many; v_gene: TRBV7-2; d_gene: -; CDR3nt: TGTGCCAGCAGCGCCAGTACTACTAGCACAGATACGCAGTATTTT; CDR3aa: CASSASTTSTDTQYF
j_gene: TRBJ1-1; abundance: -; v_gene: TRBV7-8; d_gene: -; CDR3nt: TGTGCCAGCAGCTCCGGGAGGAACACTGAAGCTTTCTTT; CDR3aa: CASSSGRNTEAFF
j_gene: TRBJ2-1; abundance: many; v_gene: TRBV7-2; d_gene: -; CDR3nt: TGTGCCAGCAGCTTAGGGGTGGGCTCCTACAATGAGCAGTTCTTC; CDR3aa: CASSLGVGSYNEQFF
j_gene: TRBJ2-1; abundance: -; v_gene: TRBV6-4; d_gene: TRBD2; CDR3nt: TGTGCCAGCAGTGACGGGACTAGCGGGAATGAGCAGTTCTTC; CDR3aa: CASSDGTSGNEQFF
j_gene: TRBJ2-7; abundance: many; v_gene: TRBV7-2; d_gene: -; CDR3nt: TGTGCCAGCAGCCTCCAATACGAGCAGTACTTC; CDR3aa: CASSLQYEQYF
j_gene: TRBJ1-4; abundance: many; v_gene: TRBV29-1; d_gene: -; CDR3nt: TGCAGCGTTGAAGGTGAGGACGGGAAACTGTTTTTT; CDR3aa: CSVEGEDGKLFF
j_gene: TRBJ2-1; abundance: many; v_gene: TRBV28; d_gene: TRBD2; CDR3nt: TGTGCCAGCAGTTCCGGGGGGGCAGGGCCCTATGAGCAGTTCTTC; CDR3aa: CASSSGGAGPYEQFF
j_gene: TRBJ2-3; abundance: many; v_gene: TRBV7-9; d_gene: -; CDR3nt: TGTGCCAGCAGCGGTGGCGTAAGCACAGATACGCAGTATTTT; CDR3aa: CASSGGVSTDTQYF
j_gene: TRBJ2-5; abundance: -; v_gene: TRBV5-1; d_gene: -; CDR3nt: TGTGCCAGCAGCTCTCTTCGGCAGAAGACCCAGTACTTC; CDR3aa: CASSSLRQKTQYF
j_gene: TRBJ2-1; abundance: many; v_gene: TRBV9; d_gene: TRBD2; CDR3nt: TGTGCCAGCAGCGTAGGCGGCGGGGGGGTCTACAATGAGCAGTTCTTC; CDR3aa: CASSVGGGGVYNEQFF
j_gene: TRBJ2-7; abundance: many; v_gene: TRBV7-2; d_gene: -; CDR3nt: TGTGCCAGCAGCTTGGGGGCGGGGCAAGCGCGGGAGCAGTACTTC; CDR3aa: CASSLGAGQAREQYF
j_gene: TRBJ1-2; abundance: many; v_gene: TRBV20-1; d_gene: -; CDR3nt: TGCAGTGCTAGCCCCGGAGCTAACTATGGCTACACCTTC; CDR3aa: CSASPGANYGYTF
j_gene: TRBJ1-3; abundance: many; v_gene: TRBV7-3; d_gene: -; CDR3nt: TGTGCCAGCAGCTTATCAGGACTTGGAAACACCATATATTTT; CDR3aa: CASSLSGLGNTIYF
j_gene: TRBJ1-5; abundance: many; v_gene: TRBV27; d_gene: TRBD1; CDR3nt: TGTGCCAGCAGACGGACAGGGGGGTTATATAGCAATCAGCCCCAGCATTTT; CDR3aa: CASRRTGGLYSNQPQHF
j_gene: TRBJ2-7; abundance: -; v_gene: TRBV7-2; d_gene: -; CDR3nt: TGTGCCAGCAGCTTAGCGCGCGACTTCCTACGGTACTACGAGCAGTACTTC; CDR3aa: CASSLARDFLRYYEQYF
j_gene: TRBJ2-3; abundance: many; v_gene: TRBV7-2; d_gene: TRBD2; CDR3nt: TGTGCCAGCAGCCCCTCGAGCGGGATTCGTACAGATACGCAGTATTTT; CDR3aa: CASSPSSGIRTDTQYF
j_gene: TRBJ1-2; abundance: -; v_gene: TRBV6-6; d_gene: -; CDR3nt: TGTGCCAGCAGTCCCCAGGGTTGGTATGGCTACACCTTC; CDR3aa: CASSPQGWYGYTF
j_gene: TRBJ2-3; abundance: many; v_gene: TRBV6-2/TRBV6-3; d_gene: -; CDR3nt: TGTGCCAGCAGTTACCTCCTGGGTACGCAGTATTTT; CDR3aa: CASSYLLGTQYF
j_gene: TRBJ2-7; abundance: many; v_gene: TRBV29-1; d_gene: -; CDR3nt: TGCAGCGTTGTCGGTAGCTCCTACGAGCAGTACTTC; CDR3aa: CSVVGSSYEQYF
j_gene: TRBJ1-3; abundance: many; v_gene: TRBV18; d_gene: TRBD1; CDR3nt: TGTGCCAGCTCACCACCATCAGGGACAGGGGGAAACACCATATATTTT; CDR3aa: CASSPPSGTGGNTIYF
j_gene: TRBJ2-3; abundance: many; v_gene: TRBV10-3; d_gene: TRBD2; CDR3nt: TGTGCCATCAGTGCCAGACTAGCGGGAGCGGCAGATACGCAGTATTTT; CDR3aa: CAISARLAGAADTQYF
j_gene: TRBJ2-7; abundance: many; v_gene: TRBV18; d_gene: -; CDR3nt: TGTGCCACCCGAACGCCGGCGGGACCGCCGGAGGAGCAGTACTTC; CDR3aa: CATRTPAGPPEEQYF
j_gene: TRBJ1-2; abundance: many; v_gene: TRBV4-2; d_gene: -; CDR3nt: TGTGCCAGCAGCCAAGACCGCACAGGGAGGACGGATGGCTACACCTTC; CDR3aa: CASSQDRTGRTDGYTF
j_gene: TRBJ1-5; abundance: many; v_gene: TRBV6-2/TRBV6-3; d_gene: -; CDR3nt: TGTGCCAGCAGTTACTCGGTTGGGAGCAATCAGCCCCAGCATTTT; CDR3aa: CASSYSVGSNQPQHF
j_gene: TRBJ1-1; abundance: -; v_gene: TRBV2; d_gene: -; CDR3nt: TGTGCCAGCAGGGGGACGGCAAACACTGAAGCTTTCTTT; CDR3aa: CASRGTANTEAFF